These 23 T cell receptor beta chains originate from one sample sequenced in a study of blood T cell repertoires in COVID-19. Assay: immunoSEQ multiplex PCR; the TCRdb copy retains only in-frame clones and omits some. The sample carries roughly 250,000 clones, 75% to 95% recorded once. Sequenced material: PBMCs or T cells enriched from blood (not recorded which). Receptors were obtained from a woman aged 18 to 35 who had recovered from COVID-19.

This chain connects TRBV9 to TRBJ1-1; 9 positions agree with TRBD1. The V gene's germline CDR1 is SGDLS and CDR2 YYNGEE. The CDR3 spans 13 residues. J lost 5 bases, V lost 4 bases, and 3 bases had no gene match. CDR3 nucleotides: TGTGCCAGCAGCCCTGGACAGGGGACTGAAGCTTTCTTT. This sequence encodes CASSPGQGTEAFF.

The rearrangement uses TRBV4-3 and TRBJ2-5, with 11 bases lining up with TRBD2. This CDR3 has 15 residues. From germline, CDR1 is LGHNA and CDR2 YSLEER. V was pared by 6 bases and J by 2 bases, with 5 bases of the junction left unmatched. The CDR3 region has the DNA TGCGCCAGCAGTCCTAGCGGGGGGTTACAAGAGACCCAGTACTTC. It translates to CASSPSGGLQETQYF.

This clone was counted a single time. This chain links TRBV4-3 with TRBJ1-1; D gene unclear. Germline V gene sequence: CDR1 LGHNA, CDR2 YSLEER. Trimming removed 5 bases at V and 5 bases at J, with 12 bases between. This CDR3 has 13 residues. For the CDR3, the DNA is TGCGCCAGCAGCAGATTGAGGGAGACTGAAGCTTTCTTT. Encoded protein: CASSRLRETEAFF.

The rearrangement links TRBV28 to TRBJ1-2; 10 nucleotides line up with TRBD1. CDR1 is MDHEN, CDR2 SYDVKM, per germline. V dropped 6 bases and J dropped 3; count of bases not matched to a gene: 7. This CDR3 comprises 15 residues. The CDR3 DNA follows: TGTGCCAGCAGGCCTATGACAGGGGGCCACTATGGCTACACCTTC. The encoded protein is CASRPMTGGHYGYTF.

The rearrangement uses TRBV7-9 and TRBJ1-1; D is perhaps TRBD1 (6 bases). Germline CDR1 SEHNR, CDR2 FQNEAQ (reference sequence). The CDR3 consists of 15 residues. The V end lost 3 bases, the J end lost 0 bases, and 11 bases lay between the germline ends. CDR3 in amino acids: CASSFTGQLNTEAFF. Here the CDR3 DNA reads TGTGCCAGCAGCTTCACAGGACAGCTGAACACTGAAGCTTTCTTT.

V and J are TRBV6-5 and TRBJ1-2; D call uncertain. This CDR3 contains 13 residues. Per the germline V gene, CDR1 is MNHEY and CDR2 is SVGAGI. The V end lost 6 bases, the J end lost 9 bases, and 17 bases lay between the germline ends. Written as DNA, the CDR3 is TGTGCCAGCAGCCCAACAGCCTTTAGAAGCTACACCTTC. Translation gives CASSPTAFRSYTF.

This clone was recorded once. The V call is TRBV18, the J call TRBJ2-5; maybe TRBD1 (5 bases). V lost 4 bases to trimming and J lost 5 bases, with 14 bases between them. The CDR3 runs 14 residues. In germline, CDR1 is KGHSH, CDR2 LQKENI. The CDR3 DNA reads TGTGCCAGCTCACAAGCAGGGCTTGGCGAGACCCAGTACTTC. Protein: CASSQAGLGETQYF.

The chain couples TRBV5-1 to TRBJ1-6, with D possibly TRBD1 on 5 matching bases. Germline V gives CDR1 SGHRS, CDR2 YFSETQ. The CDR3 loop spans 15 amino acids. Trimming shortened V by 4 bases and J by 5 bases, and 13 bases separated the two germline ends. As DNA, the CDR3 is TGCGCCAGCAGCCCGGACACCCCAAATAATTCACCCCTCCACTTT. Amino acid sequence: CASSPDTPNNSPLHF.

The chain employs TRBV24-1 and TRBJ2-1; D gene uncertain. The CDR3 totals 15 residues. The ends were cut back, 3 bases at V and 1 base at J, with 9 bases in the middle. Germline V gene data show CDR1 as KGHDR and CDR2 as SFDVKD. Here the CDR3 DNA reads TGTGCCACCAGTGATCCTAGTGGGTCCTACAATGAGCAGTTCTTC. Translating gives CATSDPSGSYNEQFF.

The chain couples TRBV5-1 to TRBJ1-3; D call uncertain. Germline lookup yields CDR1 SGHRS and CDR2 YFSETQ. Trimming left V 0 bases short and J 3 bases short, with 10 bases between. The CDR3 has 15 amino acids. CDR3 sequence (DNA): TGCGCCAGCAGCTTGGAAGGCGGCGGTGGAAACACCATATATTTT. This sequence encodes CASSLEGGGGNTIYF.

This rearrangement joins TRBV13 to TRBJ2-3; D possibly corresponds to TRBD1 (5 bases). With 2 bases removed from V and 4 bases from J, the gap between germline ends came to 13 bases. CDR1 is PRHDT, CDR2 FYEKMQ, per germline (reference sequence). This CDR3 has 15 amino acids. As DNA, the CDR3 is TGTGCCAGCAGCTTATTGCAGGGTGGGGCAGATACGCAGTATTTT. It specifies CASSLLQGGADTQYF.

J is TRBJ2-1 and V is TRBV7-9; D unclear. The V gene's germline CDR1 is SEHNR and CDR2 FQNEAQ (reference sequence). V was clipped by 4 bases and J by 8 bases, with 15 bases between them. The CDR3 runs to 14 residues. CDR3 sequence reads: CASSSTYSFHEQFF. The CDR3 coding sequence is TGTGCCAGCAGCTCGACATATAGTTTCCATGAGCAGTTCTTC.

This clone has only a few counts. The chain is built from TRBV27 and TRBJ2-7; TRBD2 agrees at 13 bases. CDR1 is MNHEY, CDR2 SMNVEV, per germline (reference sequence). V was clipped by 6 bases and J by 4 bases; unmatched bases: 3. The CDR3 extends over 14 amino acids. The CDR3 coding sequence is TGTGCCAGCAGACTAGCGGGAGGGGGATACGAGCAGTACTTC. Amino acid sequence: CASRLAGGGYEQYF.

DNA for the CDR3: TGTGCCAGCAGTGTCTCGGACAAGGAAGCTTTCTTT. It codes for CASSVSDKEAFF. The chain combines TRBV25-1 with TRBJ1-1; maybe TRBD1 (5 bases). The germline V and J ends were trimmed by 4 bases and 8 bases, with 11 bases remaining between them. The CDR3 loop spans 12 amino acids. CDR1 MGHDK and CDR2 SYGVNS come from the germline V gene.

The chain couples TRBV9 to TRBJ1-2; 8 nucleotides match TRBD1. The germline V gene has CDR1 SGDLS and CDR2 YYNGEE. The CDR3 is made up of 15 amino acids. J was trimmed by 7 bases and V by 0 bases; bases with no gene match: 8. This CDR3 reads CASSVDPQGAFGYTF. The CDR3 nucleotides are TGTGCCAGCAGCGTAGACCCCCAGGGGGCGTTTGGCTACACCTTC.

V usage is TRBV9 and J usage is TRBJ1-6; 7 nucleotides match TRBD1. Germline CDR1 reads SGDLS; CDR2 reads YYNGEE. The CDR3 contains 15 residues. The J segment lost 6 bases and the V segment lost 2 bases, leaving 5 bases of the junction unmatched. This chain's CDR3 is CASSVSTGVNSPLHF. DNA of the CDR3: TGTGCCAGCAGCGTGTCTACAGGGGTTAATTCACCCCTCCACTTT.

This clone appeared a single time. CDR3 loop: CASSPGQGAFF. CDR3 coding DNA: TGTGCCAGCTCACCAGGGCAGGGAGCTTTCTTT. The chain couples TRBV18 to TRBJ1-1, with a tentative D call TRBD1 (5 bases). Germline lookup yields CDR1 KGHSH and CDR2 LQKENI. Trimming removed 2 bases at V and 10 bases at J, with 8 bases between. The CDR3 sequence is 11 residues long.

The chain joins TRBV2 to TRBJ1-2, with D maybe TRBD1 (6 bases). Trimming left V 1 base short and J 4 bases short, with 10 bases between. The CDR3 consists of 14 residues. Germline V gene lookup returns CDR1 SNHLY and CDR2 FYNNEI. The DNA of the CDR3 is TGTGCCAGCAGTGAAGGGGAAGGGGGCTATGGCTACACCTTC. Protein: CASSEGEGGYGYTF.

The rearrangement links TRBV4-1 to TRBJ1-5, with D unclear. The germline V gene encodes CDR1 MGHRA and CDR2 YSYEKL. This CDR3 region has 15 residues. With 1 base removed from V and 5 bases from J, the gap between germline ends came to 12 bases. CDR3 protein: CASSQGMRSHQPQHF. Here the CDR3 DNA reads TGCGCCAGCAGCCAAGGAATGAGGTCGCATCAGCCCCAGCATTTT.

The chain uses TRBV28 and TRBJ1-1; TRBD1 is a possible D gene (6 bases). The germline V and J ends were trimmed by 5 bases and 7 bases, with 11 bases remaining between them. The CDR3 has 12 amino acids. The germline gives CDR1 MDHEN, CDR2 SYDVKM. CDR3 protein: CASSTGQFEAFF. CDR3 sequence (DNA): TGTGCCAGCAGTACAGGACAGTTTGAAGCTTTCTTT.

This clone showed up just once. The J gene is TRBJ2-7, the V gene TRBV2, with a possible D match to TRBD1 (7 bases). CDR1 and CDR2 (germline): SNHLY, FYNNEI. The CDR3 is 13 amino acids. The V end lost 5 bases, the J end lost 5 bases, and 13 bases lay between the germline ends. This CDR3 reads CASSSGDRNEQYF. CDR3 coding DNA: TGTGCCAGCAGTTCGGGGGACAGAAACGAGCAGTACTTC.

This clone was counted a single time. V gene TRBV7-9 combines with J gene TRBJ1-2; 9 nucleotides align to TRBD1. CDR1 and CDR2 from the germline V gene are SEHNR and FQNEAQ (reference sequence). This CDR3 is 13 amino acids long. Unmatched junction bases numbered 2, after V lost 5 bases and J lost 4 bases. CDR3 DNA: TGTGCCAGCAGCCGGACAGGGGCCTATGGCTACACCTTC. Amino acid sequence: CASSRTGAYGYTF.

This clone was seen just once. The chain links TRBV29-1 to TRBJ1-1, with 12 positions matching TRBD1. Looked up from germline, CDR1 is SQVTM and CDR2 is ANQGSEA. V was pared by 5 bases and J by 5 bases, with 3 bases of the junction left unmatched. The CDR3 sequence is 13 residues long. CDR3: CSVRDRGRTEAFF. The CDR3 bases are TGCAGCGTTAGGGACAGGGGGCGAACTGAAGCTTTCTTT.